The next 17 T cell receptor beta chains were all read from a single sample in a study of blood T cell repertoires in COVID-19. Clones were read by immunoSEQ multiplex PCR, and TCRdb kept only the in-frame ones, dropping some. The sample records over 150,000 clones, 90% being singletons. Material for sequencing was peripheral blood. These receptors all come from a man between 50 and 59 years old with acute or convalescent COVID-19.

The table lists this clone with a few counts. This rearrangement joins TRBV3-1 (or the pseudogene TRBV3-2) to TRBJ2-3, with a weak D call TRBD2 (5 bases). Germline CDR1 is LGHDT and CDR2 is YNNKEL (reference sequence). V lost 4 bases and J 2 bases, leaving 19 bases between the germline ends. This CDR3 region has 17 residues. This CDR3 reads CASSLNREAGPTDTQYF. CDR3 nucleotide sequence: TGTGCCAGCAGCCTAAACCGGGAAGCAGGCCCCACAGATACGCAGTATTTT.

This rearrangement joins TRBV7-2 to TRBJ1-4, with 7 positions matching TRBD1. CDR3 length: 15 residues. J gave up 12 bases and V 2 bases, and 12 bases lay outside the gene matches. Germline V CDR1 and CDR2: SGHTA, FQGNSA. In nucleotides, the CDR3 is TGTGCCAGCAGCTTAATGACAGGGACCTTGATTGAACTGTTTTTT. Translating it yields CASSLMTGTLIELFF.

J is TRBJ1-4 and V is TRBV15; 9 bases match TRBD1. This CDR3 region has 15 residues. Trimming removed 4 bases from V and 4 bases from J; junction bases left unmatched: 4. Germline-derived CDR1 and CDR2 are LNHNV and YYDKDF (reference sequence). The CDR3 loop reads CATSNRDRDNEKLFF. CDR3 coding DNA: TGTGCCACCAGCAACCGGGACAGGGATAATGAAAAACTGTTTTTT.

This chain connects TRBV5-1 to TRBJ1-2; TRBD1 aligns across 8 bases. Trimming removed 4 bases from V and 8 bases from J; junction bases left unmatched: 10. This CDR3 region has 14 residues. CDR1 is SGHRS and CDR2 is YFSETQ in the germline V gene. This chain's CDR3 is CASSAQGARVGYTF. CDR3 DNA: TGCGCCAGCAGCGCGCAGGGGGCGCGGGTAGGCTACACCTTC.

J is TRBJ1-6 and V is TRBV6-2 or TRBV6-3, with TRBD1 as a possible D gene (6 bases). The V gene lost 5 bases and the J gene lost 7 bases, with 12 bases spanning the gap. The CDR3 has 14 amino acids. From germline, CDR1 is MNHEY and CDR2 SVGEGT. The DNA of the CDR3 is TGTGCCAGCAGTCTACAGGGACCAAATTCACCCCTCCACTTT. Translating it yields CASSLQGPNSPLHF.

The J gene is TRBJ1-1, the V gene TRBV19; 9 bases map to TRBD1. J gave up 3 bases and V 5 bases, and 7 bases lay outside the gene matches. Germline-derived CDR1 and CDR2 are LNHDA and SQIVND (reference sequence). The CDR3 totals 15 residues. The CDR3 DNA reads as TGTGCCAGTAGTCATTTACAGGGGGCTGACACTGAAGCTTTCTTT. Amino acids: CASSHLQGADTEAFF.

The V and J genes are TRBV11-3 and TRBJ2-7; TRBD1 might be the D (6 bases). The CDR3 is made up of 14 amino acids. V gave up 5 bases and J gave up 0 bases, with 11 bases separating them. The V gene's germline CDR1 is SGHNT and CDR2 YENEEA. CDR3: CASSPWTDSYEQYV. Here the CDR3 DNA reads TGTGCCAGCAGCCCTTGGACAGACTCCTACGAGCAGTACGTC.

This chain uses TRBV6-6 with TRBJ2-7, with TRBD2 matching over 9 bases. Per the germline V gene, CDR1 is MNHNY and CDR2 is SVGAGI (reference sequence). CDR3 size: 15 residues. The ends lost 5 bases at V and 3 bases at J; junction bases unmatched: 8. CDR3 amino acids: CASSPVTTSGYEQYF. In DNA, the CDR3 is TGTGCCAGCAGTCCAGTCACGACTAGCGGCTACGAGCAGTACTTC.

In this sample, this clone turned up a few times. This sequence joins TRBV5-5 and TRBJ2-7; D unclear. V gave up 1 base and J gave up 6 bases, with 17 bases separating them. Germline V gives CDR1 SGHKS, CDR2 YYEKEE (reference sequence). The CDR3 covers 15 residues. DNA for the CDR3: TGTGCCAGCAGCTTGAATTCGGCGGTGGGTGGCGAGCAGTACGTC. As protein: CASSLNSAVGGEQYV.

V and J are TRBV3-1 (or the pseudogene TRBV3-2) and TRBJ2-7; D not certain. CDR3 length: 12 residues. V lost 3 bases and J lost 6, with 9 bases in between. The germline V gene encodes CDR1 LGHDT and CDR2 YNNKEL (reference sequence). The chain's CDR3 is CASSHSSREQYF. The CDR3 bases are TGTGCCAGCAGCCATAGCAGCCGCGAGCAGTACTTC.

CDR3: CASSPAGTSGGANEQFF. The CDR3 nucleotides are TGTGCCAGCAGCCCTGCCGGCACTAGCGGGGGGGCCAATGAGCAGTTCTTC. The J gene is TRBJ2-1, the V gene TRBV7-3; 13 bases are shared with TRBD2. The CDR3 has 17 residues. After removal of 5 bases from V and 6 bases from J, the junction contained 10 bases not matched to a gene. The germline gives CDR1 SGHTA, CDR2 FQGTGA.

This chain uses TRBV5-1 with TRBJ2-5, with D perhaps TRBD2 (5 bases). Germline lookup yields CDR1 SGHRS and CDR2 YFSETQ. Trimming stripped 0 bases from V and 5 bases from J, with 11 bases between. The CDR3 spans 14 residues. The CDR3 nucleotides are TGCGCCAGCAGCTTGGTGGGGAGCGTGGAGACCCAGTACTTC. It codes for CASSLVGSVETQYF.

This sequence joins TRBV16 and TRBJ2-7; maybe TRBD1 (6 bases). The CDR3 runs to 13 residues. The germline V gene has CDR1 KGHSY and CDR2 FQNENV. Trimming pared 1 base from V and 5 bases from J, leaving 9 bases between. The CDR3 nucleotides read TGTGCCAGCAGCCAATATGGGGGCCACGAGCAGTACTTC. Translating gives CASSQYGGHEQYF.

The chain employs TRBV24-1 and TRBJ1-2; TRBD1 matches 9 bases. The CDR3 extends over 14 amino acids. The trim removed 4 bases at V and 8 bases at J, leaving 7 bases unmatched. Germline CDR1 KGHDR, CDR2 SFDVKD. CDR3 nucleotide sequence: TGTGCCACCAGTGAAACCGGGACAGGGAGGGGCTACACCTTC. This codes for CATSETGTGRGYTF.

J is TRBJ1-1 and V is TRBV5-6, with unresolved D. Deletions cut 0 bases from V and 0 bases from J, with 9 bases between. The CDR3 totals 15 residues. The V gene's germline CDR1 is SGHDT and CDR2 YYEEEE. CDR3 region: CASSLDWSLNTEAFF. CDR3 coding DNA: TGTGCCAGCAGCTTGGACTGGAGTCTGAACACTGAAGCTTTCTTT.

The V and J genes are TRBV14 and TRBJ2-7, with D possibly TRBD2 on 5 matching bases. Germline CDR1 SGHDN, CDR2 FVKESK. This CDR3 spans 15 amino acids. Trimming took 1 base from V and 0 from J, leaving 10 bases between them. The CDR3 reads CASSQAGWYSYEQYV. As DNA, the CDR3 is TGTGCCAGCAGCCAAGCGGGGTGGTACTCCTACGAGCAGTACGTC.

V is TRBV11-2 and J is TRBJ2-1; 7 bases are shared with TRBD1. V was pared by 5 bases and J by 1 base, with 5 bases of the junction left unmatched. CDR1 and CDR2 (germline): SGHAT, FQNNGV. CDR3 size: 15 residues. CDR3: CASSLRDRSYNEQFF. CDR3 nucleotide sequence: TGTGCCAGCAGCCTACGGGACAGATCCTACAATGAGCAGTTCTTC.